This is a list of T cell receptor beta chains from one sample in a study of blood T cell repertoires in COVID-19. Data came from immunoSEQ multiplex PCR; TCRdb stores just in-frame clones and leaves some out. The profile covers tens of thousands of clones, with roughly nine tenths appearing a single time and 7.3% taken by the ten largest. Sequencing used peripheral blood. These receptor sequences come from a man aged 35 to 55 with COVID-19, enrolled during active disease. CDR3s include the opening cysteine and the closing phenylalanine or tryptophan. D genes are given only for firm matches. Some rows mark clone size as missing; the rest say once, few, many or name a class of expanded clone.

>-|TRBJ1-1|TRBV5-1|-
TGCGCCAGCAGCGCACCAGACAGCGGGGGCACTGAAGCTTTCTTT
CASSAPDSGGTEAFF
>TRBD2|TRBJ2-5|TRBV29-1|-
TGCAGCGTCCCCCGGGGGGTTGGAGAGACCCAGTACTTC
CSVPRGVGETQYF
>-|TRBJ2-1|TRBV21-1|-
TGTGCCAGCAGTAGTGGGATTGGCGCGGGACAGGGCGTCAATGAGCAGTTCTTC
CASSSGIGAGQGVNEQFF
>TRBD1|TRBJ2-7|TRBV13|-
TGTGCCAGCAGCTTAGTAGGGGGCGATCACGAGCAGTACTTC
CASSLVGGDHEQYF
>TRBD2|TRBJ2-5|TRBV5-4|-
TGTGCCAGCAGCTTGGAGGGTAGCGGGGGGTGGGAGACCCAGTACTTC
CASSLEGSGGWETQYF
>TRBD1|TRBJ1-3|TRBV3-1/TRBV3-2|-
TGTGCCAGCAGCCAAAGGACACAGGGGGCCGGAAACACCATATATTTT
CASSQRTQGAGNTIYF
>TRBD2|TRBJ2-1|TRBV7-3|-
TGTGCCAGTGCCGGGACGGGGGGATTTAAAGAGCAGTTCTTC
CASAGTGGFKEQFF
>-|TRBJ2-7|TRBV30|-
TGTGCCTGGAGTGGGGCCTCCTACGAGCAGTACTTC
CAWSGASYEQYF
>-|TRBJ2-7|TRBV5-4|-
TGTGCCAGCAGCTTTTTTGGGCAGCTCTACGAGCAGTACTTC
CASSFFGQLYEQYF
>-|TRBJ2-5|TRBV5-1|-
TGCGCCAGCAGCAATGGTGGGCAGGGCGAGACCCAGTACTTC
CASSNGGQGETQYF
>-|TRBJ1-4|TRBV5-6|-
TGTGCCAGCAGCTTGTGGGTCACCGCCGGCGGAAAACTGTTTTTT
CASSLWVTAGGKLFF
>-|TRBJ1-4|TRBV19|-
TGTGCCAGTAGACCCGGACAGAATAATGAAAAACTGTTTTTT
CASRPGQNNEKLFF
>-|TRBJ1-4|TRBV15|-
TGTGCCACCAGCAGAGACCGGGGGAGGGAACTGTTTTTT
CATSRDRGRELFF
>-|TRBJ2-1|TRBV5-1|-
TGCGCCAGCAGCTTACAGGGAAATGAGCAGTTCTTC
CASSLQGNEQFF
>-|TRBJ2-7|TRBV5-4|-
TGTGCCAGCAGCTTGGCAGGGGCTGGGTACGAGCAGTACTTC
CASSLAGAGYEQYF
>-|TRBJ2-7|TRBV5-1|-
TGCGCCAGCAGCTTGGACGGAGACAGCACCTTCTACGAGCAGTACTTC
CASSLDGDSTFYEQYF
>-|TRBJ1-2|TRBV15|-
TGTGCCACCAGCAGGGACACATATGGCTACACCTTC
CATSRDTYGYTF
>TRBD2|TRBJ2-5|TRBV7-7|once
TGTGCCAGCAGCCCTAACAGACTAGCGGGGGGGGAGACCCAGTACTTC
CASSPNRLAGGETQYF
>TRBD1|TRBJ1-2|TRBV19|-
TGTGCCAGTACACGGACAGGGGGATTAAACTATGGCTACACCTTC
CASTRTGGLNYGYTF
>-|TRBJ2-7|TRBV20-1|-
TGCAGTGCCTCGGGCGGGTACGAGCAGTACTTC
CSASGGYEQYF
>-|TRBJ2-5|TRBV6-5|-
TGTGCCAGCAGCCCGGTAGGAGGGGAGACCCAGTACTTC
CASSPVGGETQYF
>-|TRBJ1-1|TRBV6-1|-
TGTGCCAGCAGTGAAGCGTCCAGGAACACTGAAGCTTTCTTT
CASSEASRNTEAFF
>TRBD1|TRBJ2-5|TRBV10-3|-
TGTGCCATCAGCCCTGACAGGGGCCAAGAGACCCAGTACTTC
CAISPDRGQETQYF
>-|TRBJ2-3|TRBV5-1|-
TGCGCCAGCAGCTTTGCCGCCGGGGTAGATACGCAGTATTTT
CASSFAAGVDTQYF
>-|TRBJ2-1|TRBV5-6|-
TGTGCCAGCAGAAATTGGGCAGGGTATGAGCAGTTCTTC
CASRNWAGYEQFF
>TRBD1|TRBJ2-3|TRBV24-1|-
TGTGCCACTGGACGGACAGGGGGCTCAGATACGCAGTATTTT
CATGRTGGSDTQYF
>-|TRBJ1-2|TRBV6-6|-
TGTGCCAGCAGTAACGAGGGAAGCTTTGTTGGCTACACCTTC
CASSNEGSFVGYTF
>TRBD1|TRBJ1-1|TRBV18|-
TGTGCCAGCTCACTTGACAGGGACGCTGAAGCTTTCTTT
CASSLDRDAEAFF
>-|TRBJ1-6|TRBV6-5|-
TGTGCCAGCAGTTACTCAGCGGCTTATAATTCACCCCTCCACTTT
CASSYSAAYNSPLHF
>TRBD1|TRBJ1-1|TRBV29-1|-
TGCAGCGTTGTACTCAGGGGGCAAGGGGACACTGAAGCTTTCTTT
CSVVLRGQGDTEAFF
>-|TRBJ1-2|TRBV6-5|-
TGTGCCAGCAGTTACCGAGGCAGGGTGGCTGGCTACACCTTC
CASSYRGRVAGYTF
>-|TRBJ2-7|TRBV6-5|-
TGTGCCAGCAGAGAGACAGGCTCCTACGAGCAGTACTTC
CASRETGSYEQYF
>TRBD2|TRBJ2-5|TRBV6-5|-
TGTGCCAGCAGGAGAACTAGCGGGGAAGAGACCCAGTACTTC
CASRRTSGEETQYF